Below, 32 T cell receptor beta chains from the same sample are listed, as sequenced in a study of blood T cells in healthy people across ages (dated by TCRdb to the mid-2010s). Receptor amplification or capture employed 5' RACE. A second PCR of roughly 7 to 11 cycles was performed with a sample-barcoded 5' primer and a J-beta primer mix. TCRdb reran the public reads through fastp at Q25 and MiXCR, keeping productive beta chains. One record per CDR3 amino acid sequence lists the most common genes and DNA. For this sample the table gives 1,800,000 or so distinct CDR3 sequences, of which 35% to 50% were detected only once. The ten largest clonotypes hold around 23% of the sample. The sequenced material came from blood. These receptors all stem from a human donor in good health.

This clonotype was counted between two and nine times. V and J are TRBV20-1 and TRBJ1-3, with no clear D. With 3 bases removed from V and 0 bases from J, the gap between germline ends came to 6 bases. This CDR3 is 13 amino acids long. Germline V gene lookup returns CDR1 DFQATT and CDR2 SNEGSKA (reference sequence). CDR3 DNA sequence: TGCAGTGCTAGGCAGAGCTCTGGAAACACCATATATTTT. Translated, it gives CSARQSSGNTIYF.

This sequence joins TRBV7-3 and TRBJ2-2; D call uncertain. Trimming pared 5 bases from V and 3 bases from J, leaving 16 bases between. In germline, CDR1 is SGHTA, CDR2 FQGTGA. The CDR3 length is 16 residues. CDR3 residues: CASSHHLGIDTGELFF. In nucleotides, the CDR3 is TGTGCCAGCAGCCATCACCTGGGTATTGACACCGGGGAGCTGTTTTTT.

The chain links TRBV4-2 to TRBJ2-7; D might be TRBD1 or TRBD2, each matching 5 bases. Deletions cut 1 base from V and 2 bases from J, with 12 bases between. This CDR3 is 15 amino acids long. In germline, CDR1 is LGHNA, CDR2 YNFKEQ. The CDR3 region is CASSQGVGDPYEQYF. CDR3 nucleotide sequence: TGTGCCAGCAGCCAAGGGGTAGGGGACCCCTACGAGCAGTACTTC.

This clonotype occurred a few times. V usage is TRBV20-1 and J usage is TRBJ2-7; TRBD1 matches 7 bases. The V segment lost 5 bases and the J segment 0 bases; nucleotides outside the gene matches: 4. Germline values: CDR1 DFQATT, CDR2 SNEGSKA (reference sequence). The CDR3 is made up of 13 amino acids. The DNA for the CDR3 is TGCAGTGCTTGGGACAGTTCCTCCTACGAGCAGTACTTC. The encoded protein is CSAWDSSSYEQYF.

The chain carries TRBV7-9 and TRBJ1-1; the D is unclear. Germline V gene sequence: CDR1 SEHNR, CDR2 FQNEAQ (reference sequence). The CDR3 is 14 residues long. Trimming pared 5 bases from V and 6 bases from J, leaving 16 bases between. The CDR3, as DNA: TGTGCCAGCAGCCCCATACTCCCCGGGGCTGAAGCTTTCTTT. Amino acid sequence: CASSPILPGAEAFF. Variable domain in full (rest from reference TRBV7-9 and TRBJ1-1): DTGVSQNPRHKITKRGQNVTFRCDPISEHNRLYWYRQTLGQGPEFLTYFQNEAQLEKSRLLSDRFSAERPKGSFSTLEIQRTEQGDSAMYLCASSPILPGAEAFFGQGTRLTVV.

In its sample, this clonotype was seen a few times. The rearrangement uses TRBV28 and TRBJ2-4; TRBD1 matches at 9 bases. The DNA end favors TRBJ2-7, so the J call may be wrong. The CDR3 runs 15 residues. The V gene's germline CDR1 is MDHEN and CDR2 SYDVKM. For the CDR3, the DNA is TGTGCCAGCAGTTCACAGGGGGCCGTCTCGTACGAGCAGTACTTC. Amino acids: CASSSQGAVSYEQYF.

V gene TRBV6-2 or TRBV6-3 combines with J gene TRBJ2-1; D gene unclear. The DNA end lines up better with TRBJ2-7; the J call may be wrong. Germline V gene data show CDR1 as MNHEY and CDR2 as SVGEGT. The CDR3 is made up of 14 amino acids. CDR3 loop: CASSYPFEANEQYF. As DNA, the CDR3 is TGTGCCAGCAGTTACCCCTTCGAGGCGAATGAGCAGTACTTC.

The V call is TRBV7-2, the J call TRBJ2-1, with TRBD2 identical over 13 bases. V shed 0 bases and J 5 bases; nucleotides not matched to a gene: 7. The germline CDR1 and CDR2 sequences are SGHTA and FQGNSA. The CDR3 loop spans 18 amino acids. CDR3 DNA sequence: TGTGCCAGCAGCTTAGCTCCGGGACTAGCGGGAAGAGACAATGAGCAGTTCTTC. This translates into CASSLAPGLAGRDNEQFF. The whole variable domain, remainder taken from reference TRBV7-2 and TRBJ2-1, is GAGVSQSPSNKVTEKGKDVELRCDPISGHTALYWYRQSLGQGLEFLIYFQGNSAPDKSGLPSDRFSAERTGGSVSTLTIQRTQQEDSAVYLCASSLAPGLAGRDNEQFFGPGTRLTVL.

This chain links TRBV29-1 with TRBJ2-1; 13 nucleotides match TRBD2. In germline, CDR1 is SQVTM, CDR2 ANQGSEA. V was clipped by 7 bases and J by 1 base; unmatched bases: 4. The CDR3 loop spans 15 amino acids. CDR3 coding DNA: TGCAGCGGTACGGGACTAGCGGGGTCCTACAATGAGCAGTTCTTC. Translating it yields CSGTGLAGSYNEQFF.

The V and J genes are TRBV6-6 and TRBJ1-1; TRBD1 is a possible D gene (6 bases). Germline V gene data show CDR1 as MNHNY and CDR2 as SVGAGI (reference sequence). Trimming took off 5 bases at V and 10 bases at J, with 26 bases between the two ends. The CDR3 extends over 16 amino acids. The CDR3 protein is CASSGRGGGLFIAAFF. DNA for the CDR3: TGTGCCAGCAGTGGCAGGGGAGGGGGTTTGTTTATTGCAGCTTTCTTT.

This clonotype has just one count. The chain couples TRBV28 to TRBJ2-7; 8 nucleotides match TRBD1. The DNA end is more similar to TRBJ2-5, so the J call may be wrong. Germline V gene lookup returns CDR1 MDHEN and CDR2 SYDVKM. The CDR3 runs to 16 residues. The CDR3 nucleotides read TGTGCCAGCAGTGGGTCCGGGCAGGGGGCTGGGGAGACCCAGTACTTC. Translating it yields CASSGSGQGAGETQYF.

This clonotype was observed a handful of times. The rearrangement joins TRBV28 to TRBJ2-3; TRBD2 might be the D (5 bases). The V end lost 8 bases, the J end lost 3 bases, and 9 bases lay between the germline ends. CDR1 and CDR2 from the germline V gene are MDHEN and SYDVKM. The CDR3 covers 12 residues. This chain's CDR3 is CASGLVTDTQYF. DNA for the CDR3: TGTGCCAGCGGACTGGTAACAGATACGCAGTATTTT. Drawing the rest from reference TRBV28 and TRBJ2-3, the complete variable domain is DVKVTQSSRYLVKRTGEKVFLECVQDMDHENMFWYRQDPGLGLRLIYFSYDVKMKEKGDIPEGYSVSREKKERFSLILESASTNQTSMYLCASGLVTDTQYFGPGTRLTVL.

This rearrangement joins TRBV6-2 or TRBV6-3 to TRBJ2-1; D perhaps matches TRBD1 (6 bases). CDR1 is MNHEY and CDR2 is SVGEGT in the germline V gene. The CDR3 consists of 14 residues. Trimming cost V 6 bases and J 6 bases, with 15 bases left between them. The CDR3 DNA reads as TGTGCCAGCAGAAGTACAGGGATAGGCAATGAGCAGTTCTTC. It specifies CASRSTGIGNEQFF.

The V call is TRBV29-1, the J call TRBJ1-6; D is uncertain. V was pared by 0 bases and J by 7 bases, with 7 bases between. CDR3 size: 13 residues. Germline V gene lookup returns CDR1 SQVTM and CDR2 ANQGSEA. In DNA, the CDR3 is TGCAGCGTTGAAGACGGGGAGAATTCACCCCTCCACTTT. Protein product: CSVEDGENSPLHF.

The chain is built from TRBV20-1 and TRBJ1-2, with D tentatively TRBD1 (6 bases). Germline-derived CDR1 and CDR2 are DFQATT and SNEGSKA (reference sequence). Trimming shortened V by 5 bases and J by 8 bases, and 12 bases separated the two germline ends. The CDR3 sequence is 11 residues long. The DNA of the CDR3 is TGCAGTGCTCGGGGGCAGGGAGGCTACACCTTC. It encodes CSARGQGGYTF.

The V gene is TRBV9, the J gene TRBJ2-3; 10 bases match TRBD2. Per germline, CDR1 SGDLS and CDR2 YYNGEE. The CDR3 is made up of 15 amino acids. Losses at the gene ends were 4 bases for V and 5 bases for J; bases not matched to a gene: 7. DNA for the CDR3: TGTGCCAGCAGCCCACGGCTAGCGGGGGTAGATACGCAGTATTTT. It codes for CASSPRLAGVDTQYF.

The J gene is TRBJ1-4, the V gene TRBV7-2; no firm D call. From germline, CDR1 is SGHTA and CDR2 FQGNSA. CDR3 length: 15 amino acids. V was clipped by 1 base and J by 4 bases, with 10 bases between them. The CDR3 region is CASSLGNSLNEKLFF. The CDR3 DNA follows: TGTGCCAGCAGCTTAGGAAACAGTCTTAATGAAAAACTGTTTTTT.

The chain carries TRBV4-3 and TRBJ2-5; possible D gene TRBD2, 5 bases. Trimming pared 1 base from V and 3 bases from J, leaving 18 bases between. The germline CDR1 and CDR2 sequences are LGHNA and YSLEER. The CDR3 contains 17 residues. This chain's CDR3 is CASSQGIGQLGEETQYF. The CDR3 nucleotides read TGCGCCAGCAGCCAAGGTATTGGGCAGCTGGGAGAAGAGACCCAGTACTTC.

The chain carries TRBV6-2 or TRBV6-3 and TRBJ1-6; D is unclear. Trimming took 2 bases from V and 10 from J, leaving 6 bases between them. This CDR3 spans 12 amino acids. Germline CDR1 reads MNHEY; CDR2 reads SVGEGT. The CDR3 region has the DNA TGTGCCAGCAGTTACGGCTCCTCACCCCTCCACTTT. Protein product: CASSYGSSPLHF.

The chain carries TRBV6-5 and TRBJ2-3; the match to TRBD1 covers 7 bases. CDR1 is MNHEY and CDR2 is SVGAGI in the germline V gene. Trimming removed 6 bases from V and 2 bases from J; junction bases left unmatched: 11. This CDR3 has 16 residues. The CDR3 DNA reads TGTGCCAGCAGAAAAACCAGGGGGAGACTCACAGATACGCAGTATTTT. It codes for CASRKTRGRLTDTQYF.

The chain recombines TRBV7-2 with TRBJ1-4; D gene uncertain. The CDR3 length is 12 residues. The V and J ends lost 5 bases and 14 bases respectively, with 15 bases between them. CDR1 SGHTA and CDR2 FQGNSA come from the germline V gene. The CDR3 loop reads CASSPYEGNLFF. CDR3 nucleotides: TGTGCCAGCAGCCCGTATGAGGGAAATCTGTTTTTT.

This chain joins TRBV9 and TRBJ2-7; 9 nucleotides agree with TRBD2. The J call is in doubt because the DNA end fits TRBJ2-5 better. The CDR3 has 18 amino acids. Germline V gene sequence: CDR1 SGDLS, CDR2 YYNGEE. CDR3 in amino acids: CASSVGGAGGLTSETQYF. As DNA, the CDR3 is TGTGCCAGCAGCGTAGGAGGAGCGGGGGGATTGACATCCGAGACCCAGTACTTC.

The chain recombines TRBV2 with TRBJ1-2; maybe TRBD1 (5 bases). The germline CDR1 and CDR2 sequences are SNHLY and FYNNEI. This CDR3 comprises 13 residues. Trimming cost V 6 bases and J 3 bases, with 11 bases left between them. The chain's CDR3 is CASRNRGDYGYTF. The CDR3 coding sequence is TGTGCCAGCAGGAATCGGGGGGACTATGGCTACACCTTC.

This clonotype was seen at least ten times. This chain links TRBV20-1 with TRBJ2-7; D might be TRBD1 (6 bases). V gave up 5 bases and J gave up 3 bases, with 14 bases separating them. This CDR3 contains 13 residues. Germline loops: CDR1 DFQATT, CDR2 SNEGSKA (reference sequence). The CDR3 DNA is TGCAGTGCTGAGCGCAAGGGGGTCTACGAGCAGTACTTC. Protein: CSAERKGVYEQYF.

There are many counts of this clonotype. V gene TRBV28 combines with J gene TRBJ1-2, with a possible D match to TRBD1 (5 bases). Germline V CDR1 and CDR2: MDHEN, SYDVKM. The V and J ends lost 4 bases and 8 bases respectively, with 11 bases between them. This CDR3 has 12 amino acids. The chain's CDR3 is CASSSQGGGYTF. In DNA, the CDR3 is TGTGCCAGCAGTTCGCAGGGTGGAGGCTACACCTTC.

This clonotype was detected only a few times. V is TRBV6-1 and J is TRBJ2-1; D unclear. The CDR3 spans 18 residues. Germline CDR1 MNHNS, CDR2 SASEGT. Trimming left V 3 bases short and J 6 bases short, with 24 bases between. The CDR3 loop is CASSDQVQIASRVNEQFF. Here the CDR3 DNA reads TGTGCCAGCAGTGATCAAGTGCAGATAGCTTCTCGGGTCAATGAGCAGTTCTTC.

This clonotype was recorded a few times. The chain combines TRBV3-1 with TRBJ1-2, with no clear D. The V end was cut by 0 bases, the J end by 8 bases, with 16 bases between. Germline loops: CDR1 LGHDT, CDR2 YNNKEL (reference sequence). The CDR3 loop spans 15 amino acids. This CDR3 is CASSQDLEGFGGYTF. As DNA, the CDR3 is TGTGCCAGCAGCCAAGATCTGGAAGGGTTTGGCGGCTACACCTTC.

The rearrangement links TRBV12-3 or TRBV12-4 to TRBJ2-1; 9 bases match TRBD2. With V trimmed by 8 bases and J by 2 bases, 10 bases remained unmatched. The CDR3 has 16 amino acids. The CDR3: CASGKGLALTYNEQFF. For the CDR3, the DNA is TGTGCCAGCGGCAAGGGACTAGCCCTCACCTACAATGAGCAGTTCTTC.

This clonotype was seen repeatedly, ten times or more. The rearrangement uses TRBV7-2 and TRBJ2-6, with D possibly being TRBD1 (6 bases). The CDR3 extends over 17 amino acids. CDR1 is SGHTA and CDR2 is FQGNSA in the germline V gene. V lost 5 bases and J 0 bases, leaving 14 bases between the germline ends. The CDR3 nucleotides read TGTGCCAGCAGCGCGGACAGTTTAGCCTCTGGGGCCAACGTCCTGACTTTC. Its translation: CASSADSLASGANVLTF.

V is TRBV9 and J is TRBJ1-6, with 7 nucleotides matching TRBD1. The germline V gene encodes CDR1 SGDLS and CDR2 YYNGEE. The CDR3 extends over 15 amino acids. The V and J ends lost 4 bases and 8 bases, in that order; junction bases with no gene match: 9. CDR3 region: CASSSSGGEDSPLHF. The CDR3 bases are TGTGCCAGCAGCTCATCAGGGGGGGAGGATTCACCCCTCCACTTT.

This clonotype was detected a few times. The chain uses TRBV29-1 and TRBJ2-7; the D gene could be TRBD1 or TRBD2 (5 bases each). The CDR3 totals 15 residues. The germline V and J ends were trimmed by 2 bases and 0 bases, with 14 bases remaining between them. Germline loops: CDR1 SQVTM, CDR2 ANQGSEA. CDR3 coding DNA: TGCAGCGTTGAAAGGCGCCGGGGCTTCTCCTACGAGCAGTACTTC. It is translated as CSVERRRGFSYEQYF.

The CDR3 here is CASSTGRANYGYTF. In DNA, the CDR3 is TGTGCCAGCAGTACTGGACGGGCTAACTATGGCTACACCTTC. The chain has TRBV2 and TRBJ1-2; D unclear. The CDR3 totals 14 residues. Trimming left V 5 bases short and J 0 bases short, with 10 bases between. Germline V CDR1 and CDR2: SNHLY, FYNNEI.